The present entry profiles one T cell receptor (beta chain) with its context. Its specificity is not known. The sample comes from a study of a mutant IDH1 vaccine in newly diagnosed glioma. This CDR3 comprises 16 residues. The V gene's germline CDR1 is ENHRY and CDR2 SYGVKD. V dropped 5 bases and J dropped 4; count of bases not matched to a gene: 12. The time point here: week 23, last vaccination. Every vaccination contained 300 ug of the mutant IDH1 20-mer peptide and was paired with topical imiquimod. Using immunoSEQ multiplex PCR, the repertoire was profiled, and TCRdb retains in-frame clones only, with some absent. The table has approximately 39,000 clones, 75% to 85% seen once; the top ten hold 5.1%.

This chain connects TRBV10-3 to TRBJ1-1; 8 bases are a match to TRBD1. The sequences come from PBMCs, collected from a glioma patient whose treatment included an IDH1 peptide vaccine. The sequence was obtained from a man aged 35-49 years with glioma. The CDR3, as DNA: TGTGCCATCAGTAAGACCCAGGGGGCATTCGGCACTGAAGCTTTCTTT. Protein: CAISKTQGAFGTEAFF.